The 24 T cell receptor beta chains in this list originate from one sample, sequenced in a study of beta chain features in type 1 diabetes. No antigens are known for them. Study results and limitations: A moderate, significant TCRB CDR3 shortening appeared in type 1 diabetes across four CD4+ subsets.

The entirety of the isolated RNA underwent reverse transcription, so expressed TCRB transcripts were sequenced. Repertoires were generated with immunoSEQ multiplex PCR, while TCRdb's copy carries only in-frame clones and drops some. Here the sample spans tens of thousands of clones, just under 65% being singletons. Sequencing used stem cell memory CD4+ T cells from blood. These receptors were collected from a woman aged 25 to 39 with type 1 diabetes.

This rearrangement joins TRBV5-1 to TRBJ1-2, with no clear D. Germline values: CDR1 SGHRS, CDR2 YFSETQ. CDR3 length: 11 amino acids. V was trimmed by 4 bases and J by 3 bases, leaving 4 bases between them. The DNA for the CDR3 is TGCGCCAGCAGCCTCGACTATGGCTACACCTTC. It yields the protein CASSLDYGYTF.

The CDR3 protein is CASSPPRGLETQYF. CDR3 sequence (DNA): TGTGCCAGCAGCCCCCCCAGGGGGCTTGAGACCCAGTACTTC. This chain uses TRBV11-1 with TRBJ2-5; 8 bases are a match to TRBD1. The V gene's germline CDR1 is SGHAT and CDR2 FQDESV (reference sequence). The CDR3 has 14 residues. With 5 bases clipped from V and 5 bases from J, the junction kept 7 bases outside the gene matches.

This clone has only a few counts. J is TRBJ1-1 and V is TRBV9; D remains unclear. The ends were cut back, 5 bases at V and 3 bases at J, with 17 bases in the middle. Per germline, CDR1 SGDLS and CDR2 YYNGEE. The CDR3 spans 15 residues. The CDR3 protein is CASSPRRAADTEAFF. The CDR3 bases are TGTGCCAGCAGTCCTAGGAGGGCGGCGGACACTGAAGCTTTCTTT.

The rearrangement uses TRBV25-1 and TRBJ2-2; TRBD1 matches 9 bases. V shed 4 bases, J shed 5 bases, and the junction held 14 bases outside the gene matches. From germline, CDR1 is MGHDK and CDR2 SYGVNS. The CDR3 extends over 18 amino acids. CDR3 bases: TGTGCCAGCAGTGGATACTCCGGGACAGGGTGGGTGACCGGGGAGCTGTTTTTT. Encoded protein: CASSGYSGTGWVTGELFF.

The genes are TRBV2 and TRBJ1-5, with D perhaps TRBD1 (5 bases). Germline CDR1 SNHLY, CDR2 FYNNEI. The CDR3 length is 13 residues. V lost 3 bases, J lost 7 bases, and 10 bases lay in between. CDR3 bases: TGTGCCAGCAGTGACCTCAGGGAACAGCCCCAGCATTTT. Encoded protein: CASSDLREQPQHF.

In DNA form, the CDR3 reads TGTGCCAGCAGCTTACAGGGTGCTCTCGGAAACACCATATATTTT. Amino acid sequence: CASSLQGALGNTIYF. The rearrangement uses TRBV7-8 and TRBJ1-3; D is perhaps TRBD1 (5 bases). The V and J ends lost 2 bases and 4 bases respectively, with 12 bases between them. This CDR3 spans 15 amino acids. CDR1 and CDR2 (germline): SGHVS, FQNEAQ.

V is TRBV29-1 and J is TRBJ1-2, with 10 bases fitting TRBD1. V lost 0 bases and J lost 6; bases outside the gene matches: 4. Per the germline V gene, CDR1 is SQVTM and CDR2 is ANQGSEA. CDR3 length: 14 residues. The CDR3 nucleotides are TGCAGCGTTGAAGATCGGGGACAGGGGAATGGCTACACCTTC. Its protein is CSVEDRGQGNGYTF.

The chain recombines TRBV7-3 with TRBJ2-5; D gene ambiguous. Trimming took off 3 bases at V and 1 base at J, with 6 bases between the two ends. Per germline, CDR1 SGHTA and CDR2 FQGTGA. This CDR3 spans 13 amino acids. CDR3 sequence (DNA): TGTGCCAGCAGCTTTCAGTCCCAAGAGACCCAGTACTTC. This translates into CASSFQSQETQYF.

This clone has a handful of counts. CDR3 DNA sequence: TGCGCCAGCAGCCAACTAAGACTCTACAATGAGCAGTTCTTC. Its protein is CASSQLRLYNEQFF. The chain joins TRBV4-1 to TRBJ2-1; D uncertain. Deletions cut 2 bases from V and 3 bases from J, with 8 bases between. The CDR3 covers 14 residues. Germline CDR1 reads MGHRA; CDR2 reads YSYEKL.

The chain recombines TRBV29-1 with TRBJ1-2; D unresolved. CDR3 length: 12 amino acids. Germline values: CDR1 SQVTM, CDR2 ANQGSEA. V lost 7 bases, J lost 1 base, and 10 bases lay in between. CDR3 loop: CSGSLVNYGYTF. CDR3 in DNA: TGCAGCGGCTCCTTAGTTAACTATGGCTACACCTTC.

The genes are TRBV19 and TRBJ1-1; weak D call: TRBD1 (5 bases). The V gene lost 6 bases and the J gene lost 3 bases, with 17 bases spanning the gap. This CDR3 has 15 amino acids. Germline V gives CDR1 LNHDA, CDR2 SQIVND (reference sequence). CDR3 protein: CASRIRPRGDTEAFF. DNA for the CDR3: TGTGCCAGTAGGATACGACCCCGGGGGGACACTGAAGCTTTCTTT.

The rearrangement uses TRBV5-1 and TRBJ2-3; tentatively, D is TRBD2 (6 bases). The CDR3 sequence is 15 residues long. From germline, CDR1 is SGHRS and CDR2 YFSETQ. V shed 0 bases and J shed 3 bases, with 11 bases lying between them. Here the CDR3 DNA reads TGCGCCAGCAGCTTGGCGGGAGAGAAAACAGATACGCAGTATTTT. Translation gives CASSLAGEKTDTQYF.

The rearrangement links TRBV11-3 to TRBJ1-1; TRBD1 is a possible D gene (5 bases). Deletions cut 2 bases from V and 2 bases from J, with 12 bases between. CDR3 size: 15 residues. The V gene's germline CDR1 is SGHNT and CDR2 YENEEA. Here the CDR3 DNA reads TGTGCCAGCAGCTTATGGGTCGACAGCAACACTGAAGCTTTCTTT. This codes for CASSLWVDSNTEAFF.

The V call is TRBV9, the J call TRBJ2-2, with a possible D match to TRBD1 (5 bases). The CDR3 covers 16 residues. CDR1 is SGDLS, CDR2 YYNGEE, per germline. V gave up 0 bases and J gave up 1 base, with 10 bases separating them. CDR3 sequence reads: CASSVDLTVNTGELFF. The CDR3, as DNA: TGTGCCAGCAGCGTAGATTTGACAGTGAACACCGGGGAGCTGTTTTTT. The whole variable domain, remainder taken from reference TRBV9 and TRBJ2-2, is DSGVTQTPKHLITATGQRVTLRCSPRSGDLSVYWYQQSLDQGLQFLIQYYNGEERAKGNILERFSAQQFPDLHSELNLSSLELGDSALYFCASSVDLTVNTGELFFGEGSRLTVL.

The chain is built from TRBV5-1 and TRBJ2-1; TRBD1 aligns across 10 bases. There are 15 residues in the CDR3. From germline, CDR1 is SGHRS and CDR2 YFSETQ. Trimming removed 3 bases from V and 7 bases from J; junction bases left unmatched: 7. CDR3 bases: TGCGCCAGCAGCTCATCCGGGACAGGGGAAAATGAGCAGTTCTTC. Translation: CASSSSGTGENEQFF.

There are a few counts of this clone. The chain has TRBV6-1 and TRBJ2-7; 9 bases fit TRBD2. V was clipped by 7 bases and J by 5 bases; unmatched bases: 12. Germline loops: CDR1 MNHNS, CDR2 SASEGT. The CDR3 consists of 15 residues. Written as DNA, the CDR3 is TGTGCCAGCATACAGAGCGGTAGCGGGAGAAACGAGCAGTACTTC. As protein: CASIQSGSGRNEQYF.

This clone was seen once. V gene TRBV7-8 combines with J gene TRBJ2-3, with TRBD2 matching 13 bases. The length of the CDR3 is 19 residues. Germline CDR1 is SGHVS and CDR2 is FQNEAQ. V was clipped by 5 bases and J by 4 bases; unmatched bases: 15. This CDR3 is CASSPQTSGRLRGADTQYF. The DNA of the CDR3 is TGTGCCAGCAGCCCCCAGACTAGCGGGAGGCTAAGGGGCGCAGATACGCAGTATTTT.

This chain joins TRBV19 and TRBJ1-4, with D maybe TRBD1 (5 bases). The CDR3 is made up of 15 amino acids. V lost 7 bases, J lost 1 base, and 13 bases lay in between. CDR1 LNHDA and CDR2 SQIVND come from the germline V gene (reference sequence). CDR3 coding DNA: TGTGCCAGTAAGGGCCTAGGACAAACTAATGAAAAACTGTTTTTT. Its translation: CASKGLGQTNEKLFF.

The CDR3, as DNA: TGTGGAACGAGGGGGACAGGATCCTACGAGCAGTACTTC. Translation gives CGTRGTGSYEQYF. J is TRBJ2-7 and V is TRBV28; 8 nucleotides line up with TRBD1. The CDR3 sequence is 13 residues long. The germline V gene encodes CDR1 MDHEN and CDR2 SYDVKM.

As DNA, the CDR3 is TGTGCCACCAGCAGAGAACAGGGGGCTATTTATGGCTACACCTTC. It translates to CATSREQGAIYGYTF. This chain uses TRBV15 with TRBJ1-2; 9 bases line up with TRBD1. Germline lookup yields CDR1 LNHNV and CDR2 YYDKDF (reference sequence). This CDR3 region has 15 residues. V shed 0 bases and J 5 bases; nucleotides not matched to a gene: 4. The whole variable domain, filled in from reference TRBV15 and TRBJ1-2, reads DAMVIQNPRYQVTQFGKPVTLSCSQTLNHNVMYWYQQKSSQAPKLLFHYYDKDFNNEADTPDNFQSRRPNTSFCFLDIRSPGLGDTAMYLCATSREQGAIYGYTFGSGTRLTVV.

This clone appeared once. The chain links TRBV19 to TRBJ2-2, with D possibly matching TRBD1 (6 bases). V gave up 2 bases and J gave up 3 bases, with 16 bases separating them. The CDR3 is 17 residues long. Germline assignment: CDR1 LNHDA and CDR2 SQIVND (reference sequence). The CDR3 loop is CASSISQGQVDTGELFF. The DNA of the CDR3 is TGTGCCAGTAGTATATCCCAGGGGCAGGTGGACACCGGGGAGCTGTTTTTT.

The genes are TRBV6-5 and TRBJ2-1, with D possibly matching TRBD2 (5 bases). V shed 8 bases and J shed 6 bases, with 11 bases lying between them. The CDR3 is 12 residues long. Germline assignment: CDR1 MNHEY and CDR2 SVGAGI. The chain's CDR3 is CASGRFGNEQFF. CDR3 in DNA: TGTGCCAGCGGGAGATTCGGCAATGAGCAGTTCTTC.

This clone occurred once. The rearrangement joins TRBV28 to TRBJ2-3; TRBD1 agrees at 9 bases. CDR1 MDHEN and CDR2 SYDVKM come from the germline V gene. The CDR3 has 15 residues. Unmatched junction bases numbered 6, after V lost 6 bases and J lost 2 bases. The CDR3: CASSPGQGPTDTQYF. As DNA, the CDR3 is TGTGCCAGCAGCCCCGGACAGGGGCCCACAGATACGCAGTATTTT.

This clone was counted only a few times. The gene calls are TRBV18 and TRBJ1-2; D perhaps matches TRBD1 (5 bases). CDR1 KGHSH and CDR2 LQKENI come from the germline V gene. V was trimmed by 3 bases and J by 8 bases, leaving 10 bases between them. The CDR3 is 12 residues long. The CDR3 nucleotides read TGTGCCAGCTCACCGGCTAGGGGCGGCTACACCTTC. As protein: CASSPARGGYTF.